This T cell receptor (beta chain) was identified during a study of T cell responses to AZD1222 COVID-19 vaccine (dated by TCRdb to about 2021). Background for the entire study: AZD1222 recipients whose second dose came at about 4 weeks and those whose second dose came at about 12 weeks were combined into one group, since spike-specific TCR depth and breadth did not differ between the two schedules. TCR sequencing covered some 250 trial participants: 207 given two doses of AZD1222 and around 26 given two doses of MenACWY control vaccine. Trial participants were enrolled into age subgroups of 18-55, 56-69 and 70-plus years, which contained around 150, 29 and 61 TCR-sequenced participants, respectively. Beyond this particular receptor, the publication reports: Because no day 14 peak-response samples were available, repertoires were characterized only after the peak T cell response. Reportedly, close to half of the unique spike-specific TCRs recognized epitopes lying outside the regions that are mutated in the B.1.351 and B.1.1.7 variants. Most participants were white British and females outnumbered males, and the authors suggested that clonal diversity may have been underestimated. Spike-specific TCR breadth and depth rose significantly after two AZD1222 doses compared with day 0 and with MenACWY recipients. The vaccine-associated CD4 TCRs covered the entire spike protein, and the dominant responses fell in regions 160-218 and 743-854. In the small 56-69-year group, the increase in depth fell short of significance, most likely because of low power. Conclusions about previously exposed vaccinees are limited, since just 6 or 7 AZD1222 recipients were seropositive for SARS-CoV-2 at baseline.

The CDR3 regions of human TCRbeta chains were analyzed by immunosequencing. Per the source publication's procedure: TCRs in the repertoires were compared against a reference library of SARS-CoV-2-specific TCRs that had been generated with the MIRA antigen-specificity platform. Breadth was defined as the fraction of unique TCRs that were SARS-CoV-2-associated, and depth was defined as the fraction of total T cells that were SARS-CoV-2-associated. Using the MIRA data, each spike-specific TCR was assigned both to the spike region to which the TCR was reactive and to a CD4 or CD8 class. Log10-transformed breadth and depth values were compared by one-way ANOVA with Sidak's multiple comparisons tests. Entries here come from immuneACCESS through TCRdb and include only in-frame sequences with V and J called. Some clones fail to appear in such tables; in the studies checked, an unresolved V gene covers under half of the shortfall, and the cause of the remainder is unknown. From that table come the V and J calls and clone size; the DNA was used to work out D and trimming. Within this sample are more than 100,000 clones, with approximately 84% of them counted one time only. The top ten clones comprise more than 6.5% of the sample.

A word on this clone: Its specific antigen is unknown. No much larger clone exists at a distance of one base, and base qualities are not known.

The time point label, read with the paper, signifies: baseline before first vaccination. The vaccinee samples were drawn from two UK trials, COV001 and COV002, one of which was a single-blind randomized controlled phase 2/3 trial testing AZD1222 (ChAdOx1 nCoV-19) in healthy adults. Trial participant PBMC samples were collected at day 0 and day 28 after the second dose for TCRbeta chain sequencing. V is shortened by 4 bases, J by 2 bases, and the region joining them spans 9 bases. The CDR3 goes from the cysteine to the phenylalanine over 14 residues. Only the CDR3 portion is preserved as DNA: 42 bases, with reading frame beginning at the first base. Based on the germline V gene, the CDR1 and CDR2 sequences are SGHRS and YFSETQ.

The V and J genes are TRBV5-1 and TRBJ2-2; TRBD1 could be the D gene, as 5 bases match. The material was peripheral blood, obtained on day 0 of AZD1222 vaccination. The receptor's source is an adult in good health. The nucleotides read TGCGCCAGCAGCCCCCAGGGAAACACCGGGGAGCTGTTTTTT. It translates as CASSPQGNTGELFF. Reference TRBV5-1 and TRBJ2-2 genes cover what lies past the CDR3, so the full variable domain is KAGVTQTPRYLIKTRGQQVTLSCSPISGHRSVSWYQQTPGQGLQFLFEYFSETQRNKGNFPGRFSGRQFSNSRSEMNVSTLELGDSALYLCASSPQGNTGELFFGEGSRLTVL.